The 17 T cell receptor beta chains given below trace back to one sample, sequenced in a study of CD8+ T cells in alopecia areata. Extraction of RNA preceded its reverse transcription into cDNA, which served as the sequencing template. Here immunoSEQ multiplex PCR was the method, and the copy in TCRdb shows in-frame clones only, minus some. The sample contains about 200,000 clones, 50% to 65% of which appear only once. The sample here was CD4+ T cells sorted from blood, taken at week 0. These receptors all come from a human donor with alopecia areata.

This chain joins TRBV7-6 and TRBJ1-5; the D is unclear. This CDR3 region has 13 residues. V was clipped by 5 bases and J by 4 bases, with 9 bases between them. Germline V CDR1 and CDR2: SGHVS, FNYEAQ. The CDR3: CASSPQRNQPQHF. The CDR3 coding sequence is TGTGCCAGCAGCCCTCAACGAAATCAGCCCCAGCATTTT.

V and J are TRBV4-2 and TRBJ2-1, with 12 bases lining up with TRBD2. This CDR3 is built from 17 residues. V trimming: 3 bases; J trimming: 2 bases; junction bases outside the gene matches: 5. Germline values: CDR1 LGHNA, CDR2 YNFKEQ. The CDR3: CASSQRTSGNTYNEQFF. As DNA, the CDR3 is TGTGCCAGCAGCCAGCGGACTAGCGGGAATACCTACAATGAGCAGTTCTTC.

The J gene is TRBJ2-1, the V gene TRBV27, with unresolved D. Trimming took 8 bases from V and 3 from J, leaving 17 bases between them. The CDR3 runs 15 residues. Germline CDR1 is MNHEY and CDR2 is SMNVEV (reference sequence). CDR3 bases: TGTGCCAGCCACTCTTTAGGGAATAACTACAATGAGCAGTTCTTC. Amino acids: CASHSLGNNYNEQFF.

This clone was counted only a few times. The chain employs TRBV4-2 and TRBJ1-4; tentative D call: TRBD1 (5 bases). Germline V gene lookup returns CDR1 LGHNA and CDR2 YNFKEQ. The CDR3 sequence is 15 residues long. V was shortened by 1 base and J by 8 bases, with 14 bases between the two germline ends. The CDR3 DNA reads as TGTGCCAGCAGCCAAGGATCGCCGGGGCAAGAAAAACTGTTTTTT. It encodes CASSQGSPGQEKLFF.

CDR3 sequence reads: CASRDRLAGGYEQYF. The CDR3 DNA reads as TGTGCCAGCAGGGATAGACTAGCGGGCGGCTACGAGCAGTACTTC. The chain is built from TRBV25-1 and TRBJ2-7; 10 positions match TRBD2. J was trimmed by 3 bases and V by 6 bases; bases with no gene match: 8. Germline V gives CDR1 MGHDK, CDR2 SYGVNS. The CDR3 contains 15 residues.

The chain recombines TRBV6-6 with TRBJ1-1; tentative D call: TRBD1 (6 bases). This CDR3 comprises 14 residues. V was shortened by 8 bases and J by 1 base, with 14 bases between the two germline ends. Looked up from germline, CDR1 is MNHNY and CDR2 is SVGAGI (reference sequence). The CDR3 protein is CASAKGDRNTEAFF. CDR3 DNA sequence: TGTGCCAGCGCGAAGGGGGACCGGAACACTGAAGCTTTCTTT.

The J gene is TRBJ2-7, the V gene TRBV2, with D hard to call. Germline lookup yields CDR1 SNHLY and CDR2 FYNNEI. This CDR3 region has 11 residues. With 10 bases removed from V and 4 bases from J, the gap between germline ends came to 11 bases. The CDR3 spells CATSLGYEQYF. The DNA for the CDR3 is TGTGCCACTTCACTGGGTTACGAGCAGTACTTC.

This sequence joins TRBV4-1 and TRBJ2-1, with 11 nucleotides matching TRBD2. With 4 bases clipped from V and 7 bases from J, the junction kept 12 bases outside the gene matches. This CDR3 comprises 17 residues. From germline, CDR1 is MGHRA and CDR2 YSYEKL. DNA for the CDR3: TGCGCCAGCAGCCGAACCCCACTAGCGGGAGTTCGGAATGAGCAGTTCTTC. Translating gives CASSRTPLAGVRNEQFF.

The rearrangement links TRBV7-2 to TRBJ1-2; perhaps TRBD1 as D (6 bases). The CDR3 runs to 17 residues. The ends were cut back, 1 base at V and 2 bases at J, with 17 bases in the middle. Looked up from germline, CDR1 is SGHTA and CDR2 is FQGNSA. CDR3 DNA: TGTGCCAGCAGCTTAGGGGGGGGCCGCAGGGCCAACTATGGCTACACCTTC. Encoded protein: CASSLGGGRRANYGYTF.

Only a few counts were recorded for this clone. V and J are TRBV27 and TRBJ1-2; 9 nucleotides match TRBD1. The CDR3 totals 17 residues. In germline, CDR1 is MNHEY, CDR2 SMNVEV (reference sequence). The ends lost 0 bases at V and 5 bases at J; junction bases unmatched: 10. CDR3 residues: CASSLSIPGQGRYGYTF. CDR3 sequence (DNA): TGTGCCAGCAGTTTATCGATTCCCGGACAGGGGCGTTATGGCTACACCTTC.

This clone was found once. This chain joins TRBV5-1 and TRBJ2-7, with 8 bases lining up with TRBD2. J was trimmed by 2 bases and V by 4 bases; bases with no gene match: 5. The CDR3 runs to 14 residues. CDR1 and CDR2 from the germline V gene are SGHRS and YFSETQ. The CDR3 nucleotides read TGCGCCAGCAGCCGAGCGGGAGCAACCTACGAGCAGTACTTC. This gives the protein CASSRAGATYEQYF.

CDR3 nucleotides: TGTGCCAGCAGCCTCCGAGGACTAGCGACCCCCTACGAGCAGTACTTC. It yields the protein CASSLRGLATPYEQYF. The chain combines TRBV7-2 with TRBJ2-7; TRBD2 matches 9 bases. Trimming cost V 5 bases and J 2 bases; bases outside gene matches: 10. There are 16 residues in the CDR3. Looked up from germline, CDR1 is SGHTA and CDR2 is FQGNSA.

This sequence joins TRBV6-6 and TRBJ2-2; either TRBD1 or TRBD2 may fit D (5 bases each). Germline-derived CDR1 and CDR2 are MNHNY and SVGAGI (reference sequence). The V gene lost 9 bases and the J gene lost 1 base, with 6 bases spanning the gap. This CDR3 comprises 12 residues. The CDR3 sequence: CASGGNTGELFF. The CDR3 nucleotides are TGTGCCAGTGGGGGGAACACCGGGGAGCTGTTTTTT.

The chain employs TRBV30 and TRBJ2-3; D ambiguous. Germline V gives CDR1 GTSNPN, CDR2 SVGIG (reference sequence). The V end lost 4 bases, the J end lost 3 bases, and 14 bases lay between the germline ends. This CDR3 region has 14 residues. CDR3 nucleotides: TGTGCCTGGAAGCCCCCAACCCTAACAGATACGCAGTATTTT. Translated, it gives CAWKPPTLTDTQYF.

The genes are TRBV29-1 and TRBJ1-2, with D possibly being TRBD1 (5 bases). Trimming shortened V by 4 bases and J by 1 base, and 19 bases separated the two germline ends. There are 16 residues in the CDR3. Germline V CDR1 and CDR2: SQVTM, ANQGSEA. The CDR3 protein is CSVAQPGPTYNYGYTF. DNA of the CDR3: TGCAGCGTTGCCCAACCGGGACCGACTTATAACTATGGCTACACCTTC. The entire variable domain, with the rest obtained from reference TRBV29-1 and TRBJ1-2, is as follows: SAVISQKPSRDICQRGTSLTIQCQVDSQVTMMFWYRQQPGQSLTLIATANQGSEATYESGFVIDKFPISRPNLTFSTLTVSNMSPEDSSIYLCSVAQPGPTYNYGYTFGSGTRLTVV.

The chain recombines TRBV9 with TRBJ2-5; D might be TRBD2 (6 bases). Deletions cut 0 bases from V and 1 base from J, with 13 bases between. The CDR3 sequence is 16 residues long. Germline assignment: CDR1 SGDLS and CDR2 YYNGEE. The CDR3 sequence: CASSVAGSGSQETQYF. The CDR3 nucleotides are TGTGCCAGCAGCGTAGCGGGTAGCGGAAGCCAAGAGACCCAGTACTTC.

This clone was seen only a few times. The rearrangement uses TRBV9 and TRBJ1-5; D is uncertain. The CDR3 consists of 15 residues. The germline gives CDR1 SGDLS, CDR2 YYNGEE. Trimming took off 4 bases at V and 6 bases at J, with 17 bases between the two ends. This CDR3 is CASSPDPSQGQPQHF. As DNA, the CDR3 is TGTGCCAGCAGCCCAGATCCATCTCAAGGTCAGCCCCAGCATTTT.